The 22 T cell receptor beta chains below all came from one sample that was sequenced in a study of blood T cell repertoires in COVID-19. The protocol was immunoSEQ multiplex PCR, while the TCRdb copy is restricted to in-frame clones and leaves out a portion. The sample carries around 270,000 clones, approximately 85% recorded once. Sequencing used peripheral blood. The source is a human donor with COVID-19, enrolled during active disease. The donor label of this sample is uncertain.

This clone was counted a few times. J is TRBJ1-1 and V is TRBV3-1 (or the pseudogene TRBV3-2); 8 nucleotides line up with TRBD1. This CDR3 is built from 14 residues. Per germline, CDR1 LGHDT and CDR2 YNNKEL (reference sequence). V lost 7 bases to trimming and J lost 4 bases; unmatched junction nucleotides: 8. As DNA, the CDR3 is TGTGCCAGCACTACAGGGGGGCTTGGCACTGAAGCTTTCTTT. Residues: CASTTGGLGTEAFF.

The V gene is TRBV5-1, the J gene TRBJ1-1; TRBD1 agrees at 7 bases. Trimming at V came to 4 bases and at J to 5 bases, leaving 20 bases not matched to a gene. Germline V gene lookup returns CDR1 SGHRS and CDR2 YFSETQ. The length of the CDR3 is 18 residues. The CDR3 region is CASSQDRVPMLGSTEAFF. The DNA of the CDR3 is TGCGCCAGCAGCCAAGACAGGGTTCCGATGTTGGGATCAACTGAAGCTTTCTTT.

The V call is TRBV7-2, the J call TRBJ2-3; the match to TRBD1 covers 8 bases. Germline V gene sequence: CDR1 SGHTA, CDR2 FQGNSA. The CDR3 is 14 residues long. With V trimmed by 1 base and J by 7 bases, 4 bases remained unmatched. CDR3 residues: CASSLGTGTNTQYF. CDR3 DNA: TGTGCCAGCAGCTTAGGGACAGGGACAAATACGCAGTATTTT.

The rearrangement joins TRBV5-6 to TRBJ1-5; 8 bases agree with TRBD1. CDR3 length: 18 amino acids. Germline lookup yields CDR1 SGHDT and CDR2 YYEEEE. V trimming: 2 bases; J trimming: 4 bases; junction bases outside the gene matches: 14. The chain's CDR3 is CASSFHRGAGGYNQPQHF. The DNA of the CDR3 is TGTGCCAGCAGCTTCCATCGGGGGGCAGGGGGCTATAATCAGCCCCAGCATTTT.

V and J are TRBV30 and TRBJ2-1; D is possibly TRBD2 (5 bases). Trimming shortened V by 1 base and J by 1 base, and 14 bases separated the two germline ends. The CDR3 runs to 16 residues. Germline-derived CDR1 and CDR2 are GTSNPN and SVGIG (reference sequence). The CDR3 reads CAWSGAGRGSYNEQFF. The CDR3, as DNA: TGTGCCTGGAGTGGGGCCGGGCGCGGGTCCTACAATGAGCAGTTCTTC.

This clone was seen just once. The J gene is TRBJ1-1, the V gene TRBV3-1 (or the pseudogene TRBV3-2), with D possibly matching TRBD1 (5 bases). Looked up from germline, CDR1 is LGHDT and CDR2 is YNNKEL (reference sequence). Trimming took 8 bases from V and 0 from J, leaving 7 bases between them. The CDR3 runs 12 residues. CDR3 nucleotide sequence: TGTGCCAGCCGGACACTGAACACTGAAGCTTTCTTT. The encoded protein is CASRTLNTEAFF.

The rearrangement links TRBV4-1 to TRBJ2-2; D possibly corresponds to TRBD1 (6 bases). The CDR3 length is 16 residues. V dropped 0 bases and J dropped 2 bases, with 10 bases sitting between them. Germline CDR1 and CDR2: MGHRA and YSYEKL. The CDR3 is CASSQETGRNTGELFF. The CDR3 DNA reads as TGCGCCAGCAGCCAAGAGACAGGAAGAAACACCGGGGAGCTGTTTTTT.

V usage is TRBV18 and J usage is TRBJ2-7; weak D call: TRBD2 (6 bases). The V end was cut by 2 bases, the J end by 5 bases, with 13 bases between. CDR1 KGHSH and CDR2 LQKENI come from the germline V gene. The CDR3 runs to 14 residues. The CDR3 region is CASSPSGGGDEQYF. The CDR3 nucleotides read TGTGCCAGCTCACCATCGGGCGGCGGGGACGAGCAGTACTTC. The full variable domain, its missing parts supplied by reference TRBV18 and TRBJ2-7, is NAGVMQNPRHLVRRRGQEARLRCSPMKGHSHVYWYRQLPEEGLKFMVYLQKENIIDESGMPKERFSAEFPKEGPSILRIQQVVRGDSAAYFCASSPSGGGDEQYFGPGTRLTVT.

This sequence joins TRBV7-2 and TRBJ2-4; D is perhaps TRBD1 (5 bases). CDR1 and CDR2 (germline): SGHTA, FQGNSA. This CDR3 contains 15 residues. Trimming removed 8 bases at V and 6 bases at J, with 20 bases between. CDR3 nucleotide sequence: TGTGCCAGCTCTCTAGGGGCGGTTCGTGGAAACATTCAGTACTTC. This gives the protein CASSLGAVRGNIQYF.

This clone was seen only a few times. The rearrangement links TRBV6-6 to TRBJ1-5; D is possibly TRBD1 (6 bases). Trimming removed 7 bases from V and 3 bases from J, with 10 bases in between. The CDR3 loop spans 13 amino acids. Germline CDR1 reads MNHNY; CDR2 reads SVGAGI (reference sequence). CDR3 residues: CASIVGANQPQHF. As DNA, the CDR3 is TGTGCCAGCATTGTGGGGGCCAATCAGCCCCAGCATTTT.

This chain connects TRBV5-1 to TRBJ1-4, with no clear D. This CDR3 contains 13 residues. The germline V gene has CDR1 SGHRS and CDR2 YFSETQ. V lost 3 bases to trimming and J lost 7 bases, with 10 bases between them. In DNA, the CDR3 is TGCGCCAGCAGCTCGGAGGTGGGTGAAAAACTGTTTTTT. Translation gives CASSSEVGEKLFF.

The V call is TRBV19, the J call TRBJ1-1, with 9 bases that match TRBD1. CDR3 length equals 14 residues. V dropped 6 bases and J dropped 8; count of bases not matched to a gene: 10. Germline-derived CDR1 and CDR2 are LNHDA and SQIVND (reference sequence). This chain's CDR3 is CASSRGTGYSEAFF. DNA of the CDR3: TGTGCCAGTAGCCGAGGGACAGGGTACTCCGAAGCTTTCTTT.

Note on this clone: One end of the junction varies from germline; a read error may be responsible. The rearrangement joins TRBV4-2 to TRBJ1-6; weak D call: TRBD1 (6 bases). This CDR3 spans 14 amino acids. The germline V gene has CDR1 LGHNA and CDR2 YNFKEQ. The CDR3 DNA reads TGTGCCAGCAGCCAAGAGAGCAGGGGAGCAACCCTCCAGTTT. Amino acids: CASSQESRGATLQF.

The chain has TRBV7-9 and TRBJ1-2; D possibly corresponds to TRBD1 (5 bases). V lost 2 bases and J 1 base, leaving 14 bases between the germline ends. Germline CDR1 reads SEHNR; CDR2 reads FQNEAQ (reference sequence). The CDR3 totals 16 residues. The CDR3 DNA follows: TGTGCCAGCAGCTTATTGCAGGGCGAAGGTAACTATGGCTACACCTTC. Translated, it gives CASSLLQGEGNYGYTF.

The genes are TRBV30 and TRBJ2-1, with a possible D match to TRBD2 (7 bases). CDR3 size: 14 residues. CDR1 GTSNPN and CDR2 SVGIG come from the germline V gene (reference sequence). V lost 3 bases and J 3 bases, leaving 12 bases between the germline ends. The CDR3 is CAWSKGGHYNEQFF. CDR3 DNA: TGTGCCTGGAGCAAGGGGGGGCACTACAATGAGCAGTTCTTC.

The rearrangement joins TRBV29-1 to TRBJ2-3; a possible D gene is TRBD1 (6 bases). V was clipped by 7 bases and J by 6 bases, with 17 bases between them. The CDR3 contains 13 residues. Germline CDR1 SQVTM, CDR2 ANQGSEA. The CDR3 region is CSGTDGGRDTQYF. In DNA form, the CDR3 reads TGCAGCGGGACCGATGGGGGCCGGGATACGCAGTATTTT.

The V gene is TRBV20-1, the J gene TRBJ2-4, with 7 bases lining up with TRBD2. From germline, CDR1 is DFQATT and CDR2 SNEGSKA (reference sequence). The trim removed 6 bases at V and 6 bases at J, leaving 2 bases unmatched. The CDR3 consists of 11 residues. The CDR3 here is CSATGGNIQYF. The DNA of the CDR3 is TGCAGTGCCACGGGAGGAAACATTCAGTACTTC.

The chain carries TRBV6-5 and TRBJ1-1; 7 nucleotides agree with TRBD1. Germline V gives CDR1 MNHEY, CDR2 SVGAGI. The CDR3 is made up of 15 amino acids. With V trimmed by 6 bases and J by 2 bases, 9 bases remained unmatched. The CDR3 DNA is TGTGCCAGCAGCGATACGGGACAGATTAACACTGAAGCTTTCTTT. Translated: CASSDTGQINTEAFF.

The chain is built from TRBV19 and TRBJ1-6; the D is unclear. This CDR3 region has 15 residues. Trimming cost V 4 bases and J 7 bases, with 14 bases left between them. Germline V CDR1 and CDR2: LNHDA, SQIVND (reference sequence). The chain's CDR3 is CASSTTVPMNSPLHF. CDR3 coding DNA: TGTGCCAGTAGTACCACAGTACCCATGAATTCACCCCTCCACTTT.

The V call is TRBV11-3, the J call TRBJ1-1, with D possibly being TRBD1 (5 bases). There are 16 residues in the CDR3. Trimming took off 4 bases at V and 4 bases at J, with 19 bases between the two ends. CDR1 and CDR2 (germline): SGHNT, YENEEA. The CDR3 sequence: CASSSGRRGGITEAFF. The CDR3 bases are TGTGCCAGCAGCTCGGGGCGCCGCGGGGGTATCACTGAAGCTTTCTTT.

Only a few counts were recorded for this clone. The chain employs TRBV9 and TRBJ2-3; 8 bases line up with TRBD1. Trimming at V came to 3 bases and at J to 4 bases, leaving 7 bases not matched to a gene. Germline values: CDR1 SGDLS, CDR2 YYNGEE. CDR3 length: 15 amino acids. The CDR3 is CASSAQGALADTQYF. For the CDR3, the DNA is TGTGCCAGCAGCGCGCAGGGGGCGCTTGCAGATACGCAGTATTTT. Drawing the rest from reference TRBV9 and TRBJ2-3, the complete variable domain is DSGVTQTPKHLITATGQRVTLRCSPRSGDLSVYWYQQSLDQGLQFLIQYYNGEERAKGNILERFSAQQFPDLHSELNLSSLELGDSALYFCASSAQGALADTQYFGPGTRLTVL.

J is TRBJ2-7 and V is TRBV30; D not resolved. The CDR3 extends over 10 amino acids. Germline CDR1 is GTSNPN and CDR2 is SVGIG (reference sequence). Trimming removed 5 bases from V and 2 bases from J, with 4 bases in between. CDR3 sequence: CAWGTYEQYF. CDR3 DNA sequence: TGTGCCTGGGGCACCTACGAGCAGTACTTC.